A selection of T cell receptor beta chains follows, all from one sample in a study of shared clonotypes between healthy human individuals. Sequencing used immunoSEQ multiplex PCR; TCRdb keeps in-frame clones, though not all of them. The sample contains some 700,000 clones, roughly 87% of which appear only once. Sequenced input: memory CD8+ T cells from PBMCs. Source of these receptors: a man aged 18 to 30 in good health. Some clones in this sample may be carry-over from other donors' samples. The CDR3 runs from the conserved cysteine through the conserved F or W. D genes are given only for firm matches. Not all rows give a size; the values are once, few, many and, for expanded clones, a class.

D	length	V	size	J	DNA	CDR3
NA	14	TRBV2	NA	TRBJ1-1	TGTGCCAGCAGTGAATGGGGGCTGAACACTGAAGCTTTCTTT	CASSEWGLNTEAFF
TRBD1	15	TRBV4-3	NA	TRBJ1-2	TGCGCCAGCAGCCAAGACAGGGGGGTGAACTATGGCTACACCTTC	CASSQDRGVNYGYTF
NA	14	TRBV5-1	NA	TRBJ2-7	TGCGCCAGCAGCTTCGGGGGTGCGACCTACGAGCAGTACTTC	CASSFGGATYEQYF
NA	18	TRBV14	NA	TRBJ1-2	TGTGCCAGCAGCCAAGATTCATCTCTTCGTCCGCAGCCCTATGGCTACACCTTC	CASSQDSSLRPQPYGYTF
TRBD2	16	TRBV27	NA	TRBJ2-1	TGTGCCAGCAGTTTATCGGCGGGAGTGGGAGGCAATGAGCAGTTCTTC	CASSLSAGVGGNEQFF
NA	15	TRBV2	NA	TRBJ2-1	TGTGCCAGCACCGACGGACTGGGCCTAAACAATGAGCAGTTCTTC	CASTDGLGLNNEQFF
NA	15	TRBV2	NA	TRBJ2-7	TGTGCCAGCAGTGAAGCGCGCCGTCAGACCTACGAGCAGTACTTC	CASSEARRQTYEQYF
TRBD1	14	TRBV27	NA	TRBJ2-3	TGTGCCAGCAGTTATACAGGGGTCACAGATACGCAGTATTTT	CASSYTGVTDTQYF
NA	12	TRBV12-5	many	TRBJ1-2	TGTGCTAGTGGTTTGTTTGGGTTTGGCTACACCTTC	CASGLFGFGYTF
TRBD1	15	TRBV6-5	NA	TRBJ2-3	TGTGCCAGCAGTGTCCGGGACAGAATCACAGATACGCAGTATTTT	CASSVRDRITDTQYF
NA	17	TRBV9	NA	TRBJ1-2	TGTGCCAGCAGCCCAGGGGACCGGGGACAACCTAACTATGGCTACACCTTC	CASSPGDRGQPNYGYTF
NA	15	TRBV2	NA	TRBJ2-5	TGTGCCAGCAGTGAATATTGGTCCAGTGGCGAGACCCAGTACTTC	CASSEYWSSGETQYF
NA	14	TRBV6-4	NA	TRBJ2-1	TGTGCCAGCAGTGACTCGGGAGGATACAATGAGCAGTTCTTC	CASSDSGGYNEQFF